This TCR beta chain is drawn from a study of CD8 T cells in Susac syndrome. Study-wide points: As the study acknowledged, the number of individuals who were part of its TCR sequencing and HLA analysis was relatively small.

The authors reverse transcribed roughly 0.5 to 1 ug RNA with random hexamers. TCRdb independently ran MiXCR on the immunoSEQ multiplex PCR reads; one entry per CDR3 protein. Of a few hundred thousand distinct CDR3 sequences listed, more than 75% are singletons. With regard to this clonotype: What it binds is not known.

Germline CDR1 reads SGDLS; CDR2 reads YYNGEE. Deletions cut 3 bases from V and 8 bases from J, with 20 bases between. The CDR3 is 15 residues long. Sequencing of TCR beta was undertaken in CD8+ and CD4+ T cells derived from blood. The genes are TRBV9 and TRBJ1-2; maybe TRBD1 (6 bases). Sequences were obtained from CD8+ T cells from PBMCs. The origin of this receptor is a human donor with multiple sclerosis. This chain's CDR3 is CASSAGDTGGQGYTF. DNA for the CDR3: TGTGCCAGCAGCGCCGGGGACACGGGGGGGCAAGGCTACACCTTC.